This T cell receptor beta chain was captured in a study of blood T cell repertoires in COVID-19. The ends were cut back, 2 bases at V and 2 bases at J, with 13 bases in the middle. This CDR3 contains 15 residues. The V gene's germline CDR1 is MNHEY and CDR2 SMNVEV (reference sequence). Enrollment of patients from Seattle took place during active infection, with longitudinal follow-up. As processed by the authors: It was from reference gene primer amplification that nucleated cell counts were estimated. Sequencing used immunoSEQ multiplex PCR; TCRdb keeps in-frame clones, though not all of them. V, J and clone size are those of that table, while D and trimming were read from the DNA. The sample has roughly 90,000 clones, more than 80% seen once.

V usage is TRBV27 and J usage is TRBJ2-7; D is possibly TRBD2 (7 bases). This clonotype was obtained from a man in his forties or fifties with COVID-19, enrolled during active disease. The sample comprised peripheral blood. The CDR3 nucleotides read TGTGCCAGCAGTTTAGGGGGGGGCCAACCCTACGAGCAGTACTTC. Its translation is CASSLGGGQPYEQYF.